This T cell receptor beta chain originates from a study of blood T cell repertoires in COVID-19. Study in general: Whether acute or convalescent, the COVID-19 samples came from the United States, Italy and Spain.

Participants spanned ages about 18 to 95 years and resided in 20 to 30 US areas. Researchers sorted participants into cohorts using their self-reported clinical history. Donors of Cohort 3 who recovered were those that had two negative PCRs, clearance, or symptom resolution. CDR3 length: 15 amino acids. Per the germline V gene, CDR1 is MGHRA and CDR2 is YSYEKL. V lost 3 bases and J lost 2; bases outside the gene matches: 1. Assay: immunoSEQ multiplex PCR; the TCRdb copy retains only in-frame clones and omits some. The sample lists under 200,000 clones, about 91% seen once, with 0.77% in the top ten. V is TRBV4-1 and J is TRBJ1-5; the match to TRBD1 covers 10 bases. The sequence derives from a woman under 30 who had recovered from COVID-19. The sequenced sample was PBMCs or T cells enriched from blood (not recorded which). The CDR3 nucleotides read TGCGCCAGCAGCCAGGGGACAGGGGGCAATCAGCCCCAGCATTTT. Translated, it gives CASSQGTGGNQPQHF.